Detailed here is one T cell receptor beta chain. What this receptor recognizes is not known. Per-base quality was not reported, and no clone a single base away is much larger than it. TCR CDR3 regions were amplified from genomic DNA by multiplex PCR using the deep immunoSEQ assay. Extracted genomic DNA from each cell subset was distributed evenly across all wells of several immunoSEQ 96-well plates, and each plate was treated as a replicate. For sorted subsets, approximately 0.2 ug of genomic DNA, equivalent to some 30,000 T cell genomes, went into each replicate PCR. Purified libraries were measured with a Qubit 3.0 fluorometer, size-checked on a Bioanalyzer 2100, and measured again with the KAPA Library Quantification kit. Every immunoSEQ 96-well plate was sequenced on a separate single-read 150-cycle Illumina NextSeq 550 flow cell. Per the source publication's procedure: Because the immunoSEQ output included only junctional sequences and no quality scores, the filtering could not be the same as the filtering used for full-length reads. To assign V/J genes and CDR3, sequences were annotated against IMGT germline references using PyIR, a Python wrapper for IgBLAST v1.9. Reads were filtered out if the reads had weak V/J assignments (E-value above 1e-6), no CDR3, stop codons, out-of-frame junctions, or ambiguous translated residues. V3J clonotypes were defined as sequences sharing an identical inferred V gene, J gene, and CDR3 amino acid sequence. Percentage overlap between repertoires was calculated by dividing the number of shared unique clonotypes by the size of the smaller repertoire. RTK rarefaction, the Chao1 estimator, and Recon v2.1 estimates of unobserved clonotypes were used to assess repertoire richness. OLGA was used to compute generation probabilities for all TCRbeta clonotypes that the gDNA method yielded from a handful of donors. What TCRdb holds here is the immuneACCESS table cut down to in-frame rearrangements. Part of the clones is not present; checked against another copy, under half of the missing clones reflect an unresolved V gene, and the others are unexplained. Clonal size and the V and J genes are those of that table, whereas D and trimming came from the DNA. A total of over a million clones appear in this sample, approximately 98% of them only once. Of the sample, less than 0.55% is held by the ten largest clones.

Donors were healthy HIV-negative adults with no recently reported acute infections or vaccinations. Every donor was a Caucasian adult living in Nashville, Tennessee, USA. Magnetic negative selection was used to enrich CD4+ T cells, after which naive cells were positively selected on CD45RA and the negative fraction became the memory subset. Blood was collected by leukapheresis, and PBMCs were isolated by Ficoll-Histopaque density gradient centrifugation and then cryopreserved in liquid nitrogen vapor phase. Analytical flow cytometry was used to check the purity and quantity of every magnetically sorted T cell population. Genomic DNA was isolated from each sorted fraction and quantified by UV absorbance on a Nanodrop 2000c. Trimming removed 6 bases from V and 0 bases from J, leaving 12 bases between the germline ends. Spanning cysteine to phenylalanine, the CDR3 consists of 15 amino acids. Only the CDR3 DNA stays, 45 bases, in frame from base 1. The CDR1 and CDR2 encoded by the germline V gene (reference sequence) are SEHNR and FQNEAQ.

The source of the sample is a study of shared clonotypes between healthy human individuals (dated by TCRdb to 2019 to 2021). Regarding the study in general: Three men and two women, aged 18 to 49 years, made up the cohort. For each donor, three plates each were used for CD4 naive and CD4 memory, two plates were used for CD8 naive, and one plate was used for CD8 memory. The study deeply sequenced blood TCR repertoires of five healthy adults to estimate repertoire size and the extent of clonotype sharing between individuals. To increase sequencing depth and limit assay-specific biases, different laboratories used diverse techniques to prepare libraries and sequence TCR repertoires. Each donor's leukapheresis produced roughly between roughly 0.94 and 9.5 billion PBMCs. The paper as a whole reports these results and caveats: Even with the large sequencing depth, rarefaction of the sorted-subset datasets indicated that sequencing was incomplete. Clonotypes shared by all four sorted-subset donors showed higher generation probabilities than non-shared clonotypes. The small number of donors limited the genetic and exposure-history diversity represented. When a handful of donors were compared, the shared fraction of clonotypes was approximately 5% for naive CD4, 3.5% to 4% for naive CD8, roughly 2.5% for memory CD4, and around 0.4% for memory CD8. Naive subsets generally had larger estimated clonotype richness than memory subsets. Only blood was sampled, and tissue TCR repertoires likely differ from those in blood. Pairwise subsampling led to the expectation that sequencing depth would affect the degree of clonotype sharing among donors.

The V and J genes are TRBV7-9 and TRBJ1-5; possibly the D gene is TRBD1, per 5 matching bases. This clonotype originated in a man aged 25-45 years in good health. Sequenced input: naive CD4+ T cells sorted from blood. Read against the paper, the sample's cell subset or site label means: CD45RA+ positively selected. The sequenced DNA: TGTGCCAGCAGTCCTATGGGGGATAGCAATCAGCCCCAGCATTTT. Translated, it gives CASSPMGDSNQPQHF.